This T cell receptor (beta chain) was sequenced in a study of cytomegalovirus exposure and HLA in healthy donors. Study-level findings and limits: As a later analysis showed, a missense DCLRE1C variant was linked to trimming of TCR beta V- and J-genes.

Germline V gene data show CDR1 as SGHNT and CDR2 as YYREEE (reference sequence). The junction had 12 bases not matched to a gene; V was cut back by 4 bases and J by 11 bases. This CDR3 has 15 residues. PCR involved 60 Vbeta and 13 Jbeta primers. Measured with immunoSEQ multiplex PCR; TCRdb has only the in-frame clones, and not every one. The sample holds 150,000 to 200,000 clones; just over 75% are singletons and the top ten take 1.2% to 1.5%. Concerning this clone: What it recognizes is unknown.

The receptor was derived from a woman in her 30s in good health and CMV-seropositive. Input material: PBMCs. The chain is built from TRBV5-4 and TRBJ2-5; 12 positions match TRBD2. As DNA, the CDR3 is TGTGCCAGCAGCGTTCTAGCGGGAGGGCCCGGGGAGCAGTACTTC. Amino acid sequence: CASSVLAGGPGEQYF.